The clone carrying this TCR gamma chain is judged large. At the DNA level, this CDR3 is encoded by other sequences in the same sample as well. TCRdb redid the clone calls on the RT-PCR reads with CATT. The repertoire has 2,800 or so gamma-chain clones, roughly 18% of them found once; the top ten carry around 3.6%. This specimen belongs to a study of gamma-delta T cells after stem cell transplantation. Germline V gives CDR1 VTNTFY, CDR2 YDVSTARD (reference sequence). There are 13 residues in the CDR3. J was trimmed by 3 bases and V by 1 base; bases with no gene match: 3. V gene TRGV3 combines with J gene TRGJ1 or TRGJ2. Sequencing was done on a sample of gamma-delta T cells. The sequence came from a human donor. It is not recorded whose cells these are; they may come from a transplant donor. CDR3 protein: CATWDRLYYKKLF. CDR3 bases: TGTGCCACCTGGGACAGACTTTATTATAAGAAACTCTTT.